This T cell receptor (beta chain) comes out of a study of identical twins. Study results and caveats: Abundant beta clonotypes from cord blood bore fewer insertions; memory repertoires lacked this pattern. Zero-insertion results could be subject to partial confounding by invariant MAIT and iNKT cells. Where beta out-of-frame sequences were concerned, excess twin sharing was weaker.

J was trimmed by 9 bases and V by 1 base; bases with no gene match: 12. Germline V gene data show CDR1 as SGHAT and CDR2 as FQNNGV. CDR3 length equals 18 residues. MiXCR was run by TCRdb on the 5' RACE reads, yielding one entry per CDR3 protein. Among roughly 230,000 distinct CDR3 sequences listed, about 8% were seen once. About this clonotype itself: Its antigen is currently unknown.

The data were also submitted as part of a second study, on yellow fever vaccine responses in identical twins.

The sequencing sample was made of CD8+ T cells sorted from blood. The chain uses TRBV11-2 and TRBJ2-1; 13 bases are shared with TRBD2. The TCR originated in a woman aged 18 to 35 in good health. The CDR3 DNA is TGTGCCAGCAGCTTAGGTGTTACGGTCGGACTAGCGGGAGTTGAGCAGTTCTTC. Its protein product is CASSLGVTVGLAGVEQFF. Looking up the rest from reference TRBV11-2 and TRBJ2-1 gives the full variable domain: EAGVAQSPRYKIIEKRQSVAFWCNPISGHATLYWYQQILGQGPKLLIQFQNNGVVDDSQLPKDRFSAERLKGVDSTLKIQPAKLEDSAVYLCASSLGVTVGLAGVEQFFGPGTRLTVL.